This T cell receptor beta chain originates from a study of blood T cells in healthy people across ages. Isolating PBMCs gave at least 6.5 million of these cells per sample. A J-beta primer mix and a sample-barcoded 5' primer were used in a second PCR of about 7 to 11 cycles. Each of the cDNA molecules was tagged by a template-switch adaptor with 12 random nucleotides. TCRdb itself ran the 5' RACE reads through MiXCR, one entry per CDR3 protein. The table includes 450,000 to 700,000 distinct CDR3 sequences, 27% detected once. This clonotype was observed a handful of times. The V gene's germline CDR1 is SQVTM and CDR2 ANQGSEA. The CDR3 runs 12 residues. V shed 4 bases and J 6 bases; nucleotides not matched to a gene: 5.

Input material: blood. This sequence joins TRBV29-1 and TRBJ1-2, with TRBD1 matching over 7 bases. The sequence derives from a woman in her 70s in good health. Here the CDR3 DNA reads TGCAGCGTTGGAGGGGGCTCTGATGGCTACACCTTC. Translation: CSVGGGSDGYTF.